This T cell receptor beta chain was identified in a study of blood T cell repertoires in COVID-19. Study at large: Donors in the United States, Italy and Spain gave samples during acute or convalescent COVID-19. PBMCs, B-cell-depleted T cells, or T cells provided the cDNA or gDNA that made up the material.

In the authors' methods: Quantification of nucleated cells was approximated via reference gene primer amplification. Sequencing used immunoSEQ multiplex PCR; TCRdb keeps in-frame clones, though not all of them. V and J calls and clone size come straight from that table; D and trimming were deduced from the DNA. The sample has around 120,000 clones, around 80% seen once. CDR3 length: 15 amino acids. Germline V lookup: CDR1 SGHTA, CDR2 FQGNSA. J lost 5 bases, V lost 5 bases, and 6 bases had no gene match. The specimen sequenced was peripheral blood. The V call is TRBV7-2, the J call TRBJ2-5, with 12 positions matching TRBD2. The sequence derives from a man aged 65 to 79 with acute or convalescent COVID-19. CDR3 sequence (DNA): TGTGCCAGCAGCCTGGGACTAGCGGGTGTGGAGACCCAGTACTTC. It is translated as CASSLGLAGVETQYF.